The rows below give T cell receptor beta chains drawn from one sample of a study of a mutant IDH1 vaccine in newly diagnosed glioma. Produced via immunoSEQ multiplex PCR; TCRdb's table is partial and in-frame only. The table includes tens of thousands of clones, 74% detected once. No antigens are known for them. The starting material was PBMCs, obtained from a glioma patient whose treatment included an IDH1 peptide vaccine. The receptors here all came from a middle-aged man with glioma. CDR3s include the opening cysteine and the closing phenylalanine or tryptophan. The order of the fields is J gene, V gene, CDR3 protein.

TRBJ1-1 | TRBV4-2 | CASNGQGGTEAFF
TRBJ1-1 | TRBV18 | CASSPQGRTEAFF
TRBJ2-5 | TRBV6-5 | CASSYGVGGETQYF
TRBJ2-7 | TRBV4-1 | CASIVSEAYEQYF
TRBJ1-1 | TRBV11-2 | CASSLPPENTEAFF
TRBJ1-2 | TRBV6-1 | CASSEDSRSGYTF
TRBJ1-3 | TRBV9 | CASSSRAGNTIYF
TRBJ2-3 | TRBV19 | CASSSGLRDTQYF
TRBJ2-3 | TRBV5-4 | CASSSLGTDTQYF
TRBJ1-5 | TRBV4-1 | CASSQEGTDYSNQPQHF
TRBJ2-1 | TRBV30 | CAARGGYEQFF
TRBJ1-2 | TRBV25-1 | CASSLGDYGYTF
TRBJ2-7 | TRBV4-1 | CASSHPQEGYEQYF
TRBJ2-5 | TRBV7-9 | CASSLGPSSTQYF
TRBJ1-5 | TRBV30 | CAWSVGQFNQPQHF
TRBJ1-2 | TRBV13 | CASSLRDRAQDGYTF
TRBJ2-5 | TRBV6-5 | CASSSLQGRRETQYF
TRBJ2-2 | TRBV14 | CASTPGRYGELFF
TRBJ1-4 | TRBV30 | CAWREGPTNEKLFF
TRBJ2-7 | TRBV7-9 | CASSLEIRAGGWYEQYF
TRBJ1-5 | TRBV19 | CASSNQGDRQPQHF
TRBJ1-1 | TRBV23-1 | CASSHRTPREAFF
TRBJ2-7 | TRBV6-1 | CASILAVAGNYEQYF
TRBJ2-2 | TRBV30 | CAWSAGPGELFF
TRBJ2-3 | TRBV10-2 | CASRREGSDTQYF
TRBJ1-1 | TRBV5-4 | CASSYRGGVTEAFF
TRBJ1-1 | TRBV18 | CASSPPIGLGTEAFF
TRBJ2-7 | TRBV7-9 | CASSRTPAYEQYF
TRBJ2-7 | TRBV27 | CASSFGTGKGEQYF
TRBJ1-5 | TRBV6-1 | CASSEQGRQPQHF
TRBJ2-1 | TRBV6-5 | CASSSQSSYNEQFF
TRBJ2-4 | TRBV5-1 | CASSFDQNIQYF
TRBJ2-5 | TRBV7-2 | CASSLSETQYF
TRBJ1-1 | TRBV19 | CASSIRRDTEAFF
TRBJ2-2 | TRBV10-1 | CASREDFNTGELFF
TRBJ1-1 | TRBV29-1 | CSGDRVLNTEAFF
TRBJ2-1 | TRBV15 | CATSTRGGLTYNEQFF
TRBJ1-4 | TRBV27 | CASSPRTLNEKLFF
TRBJ2-7 | TRBV11-2 | CASSLDPSSGYEQYF
TRBJ2-1 | TRBV29-1 | CSVEEQDLSLINEQFF
TRBJ1-5 | TRBV6-6 | CASSYGEGGQPQHF
TRBJ2-5 | TRBV19 | CASSKNRQETQYF
TRBJ1-2 | TRBV11-2 | CASSPKTGGDYGYTF
TRBJ1-1 | TRBV19 | CASRQTVNTEAFF
TRBJ2-7 | TRBV27 | CASSPRTGGLNEQYF
TRBJ1-6 | TRBV14 | CASSQGLIRDNSPLHF
TRBJ1-2 | TRBV2 | CASGRDRSSHGYTF
TRBJ1-5 | TRBV5-4 | CASSLGTGSNQPQHF
TRBJ1-4 | TRBV5-4 | CASSLGQVGNDEKLFF
TRBJ1-5 | TRBV6-1 | CASSEAGASQPQHF
TRBJ1-2 | TRBV7-2 | CASSYGRYGYTF
TRBJ1-4 | TRBV7-2 | CASSPGRLNEKLFF
TRBJ1-2 | TRBV2 | CASSEWAAYGYTF